This T cell receptor beta chain was identified in a study of response to subunit inactivated influenza vaccine. TCRdb re-analysed the RT-PCR reads in MiXCR, keeping a single row per CDR3 protein. The table has a few hundred thousand distinct CDR3 sequences, around 22% seen once; the top ten hold 10%. Overall study findings and caveats: There was a suggestion from the authors that each seasonal influenza vaccination recruits few new T cells.

In this sample, this clonotype turned up a few times. What it binds is unknown. The CDR3 has 15 amino acids. Trimming shortened V by 4 bases and J by 4 bases, and 16 bases separated the two germline ends. Germline lookup yields CDR1 SGHKS and CDR2 YYEKEE (reference sequence). Source: PBMCs from blood, taken around 22 months after vaccination. The rearrangement links TRBV5-5 to TRBJ2-3; no clear D. The receptor's source is a man aged 50 to 69 who received an inactivated influenza vaccine. The CDR3: CASSKILPLADTQYF. The CDR3 DNA reads TGTGCCAGCAGCAAAATCCTACCTCTGGCAGATACGCAGTATTTT.